The text below deals with one T cell receptor (beta chain). Its specificity is unknown. The PCR was carried out with 60 Vbeta primers and 13 Jbeta primers. Produced via immunoSEQ multiplex PCR; TCRdb's table is partial and in-frame only. The sample includes more than 140,000 clones, over 60% of them seen just once. These data belong to a study of cytomegalovirus exposure and HLA in healthy donors. In germline, CDR1 is LNHDA, CDR2 SQIVND (reference sequence). This CDR3 region has 16 residues. The V and J ends lost 5 bases and 4 bases, in that order; junction bases with no gene match: 14. Study-level findings and limits: In vitro checks showed that a few CMV-associated chains really do target CMV antigens. A previous analysis found most TCR beta V segments productive roughly 87% or roughly 30% of the time.

Material: PBMCs. The TCR sequence derives from a female donor in good health and CMV-seronegative. The rearrangement links TRBV19 to TRBJ2-7; 7 bases fit TRBD1. In DNA, the CDR3 is TGTGCCAGTAGTGTACTAGGGACAGAGAGGGAATACGAGCAGTACTTC. Translating gives CASSVLGTEREYEQYF.